This record looks at one T cell receptor (beta chain) sequence and its context. Authors' data handling: Quantification of nucleated cells was approximated via reference gene primer amplification. Assay used: immunoSEQ multiplex PCR; TCRdb lists only in-frame clones, some missing. The V and J calls and the clone size are those of that table, but D and trimming were determined from the DNA. Of roughly 110,000 clones listed, 86% are singletons. This sample is part of a study of blood T cell repertoires in COVID-19. Study-wide background: COVID-19 samples, acute and convalescent, were from the United States, Italy and Spain. T cells, B-cell-depleted T cells, or PBMCs provided the cDNA or gDNA that served as material.

Germline CDR1 and CDR2: GTSNPN and SVGIG (reference sequence). The trim removed 5 bases at V and 1 base at J, leaving 3 bases unmatched. This CDR3 has 14 amino acids. The material sequenced was peripheral blood. V gene TRBV30 combines with J gene TRBJ2-2; 8 bases line up with TRBD2. The sequence derives from a man aged 40-49 years with acute or convalescent COVID-19. In nucleotides, the CDR3 is TGTGCCTGGGGGAGCGGGGGGAACACCGGGGAGCTGTTTTTT. Encoded protein: CAWGSGGNTGELFF.